This T cell receptor beta chain was identified in a study of blood T cell repertoires in COVID-19. Whole-study context: The study drew acute and convalescent COVID-19 samples from the United States, Italy and Spain. PBMCs, B-cell-depleted T cells, or T cells were the source of the cDNA or gDNA that made up the material.

The authors' processing: Scientists estimated how many nucleated cells there were by amplifying reference gene primers. TCRdb's table, derived via immunoSEQ multiplex PCR, lists solely in-frame clones and lacks some. The DNA was the basis for D and trimming; V, J and clone size are from that table. The table shows more than 20,000 clones, with roughly 90% occurring only once. With V trimmed by 4 bases and J by 5 bases, 12 bases remained unmatched. This CDR3 is built from 16 residues. Germline V gene sequence: CDR1 MNHEY, CDR2 SMNVEV (reference sequence). The sequence was obtained from a human donor in a cohort sampled during active COVID-19. The J gene is TRBJ2-3, the V gene TRBV27, with TRBD1 identical over 7 bases. The sequencing input was peripheral blood. Here the CDR3 reads CASSSQDRVVGDTQYF. CDR3 DNA sequence: TGTGCCAGCAGTTCCCAAGACAGGGTAGTCGGAGATACGCAGTATTTT.